What follows is one TCR beta chain and its context. The specificity of this receptor is unknown. The sample holds no much larger clone one base away, and base qualities are not on file. Library construction relied on the immunoSEQ multiplex PCR assay. An external provider carried out the TCRbeta CDR3 sequencing as a commercial service. Under the source paper's analysis protocol: Productive nucleotide sequences and amino acid sequences obtained through in silico translation were used in the analyses. Diversity was quantified by Renyi entropy over a range of alpha values, with sample size equalised by taking the median of 200 repeated subsamples. For clustering, the distance between each pair of repertoires was computed as one minus the Chao-modified Jaccard index, which corrected for under-sampling. Frequency-weighted overlap with synovial clonotypes was computed over 200 sample sizes, 200 draws without replacement each, and reported at the smaller sample's size. In its TCRdb copy, this immuneACCESS table keeps in-frame sequences only and misses some clones. Where compared with another copy, unresolved V genes explain less than half of these, and the others have no known cause. The DNA gave D and trimming, while V, J and clone size come from that table. A total of more than 13,000 clones appear in this sample, 75% to 90% of them only once. Of the sample, roughly 3.6% falls within the top ten clones.

The source of the sample is a study of circulating and synovial CD4+ cells in juvenile arthritis (dated by TCRdb to 2013 to 2016). Study-wide context: TCRbeta CDR3 repertoires of circulating HLA-DR+ CD4 T cells, bulk blood CD4 T cells and synovial CD4 T cells were compared within each patient. The goal of repertoire sequencing was to confirm that a circulating synovial-like CD4 T cell subset was enriched in synovial clonotypes. General study outcomes and caveats: Circulating pathogenic-like lymphocytes clustered with synovial T cells and shared a substantially higher fraction of CDR3 sequences with synovium than bulk blood. The difference between circulating pathogenic-like lymphocytes and bulk blood T cells was not detected by traditional Vbeta family usage analysis. Compared with bulk blood CD4 repertoires, both the synovial and the circulating pathogenic-like lymphocyte repertoires were less diverse, and some CPL samples were as oligoclonal as synovium. Since overlap with synovium went up as sequencing depth increased, the measured fractions of shared clonotypes likely underestimated the full repertoire overlap. Because T cell genome counts differed by at least an order of magnitude between CPL and bulk blood CD4 samples, sample-size effects were addressed.

CDR3 length: 13 amino acids, cysteine to phenylalanine. The sequence is cut down to CDR3 DNA, 39 bases in frame from base 1. From a lookup of the germline V gene, CDR1 and CDR2 are SNHLY and FYNNEI. The germline ends are 12 bases apart after V is trimmed by 4 bases and J by 6 bases. The sequenced samples came from patients who had active juvenile idiopathic arthritis. Cells were sorted right after thawing, and dead cells were excluded with Live/Dead Fixable Near-IR Stain. Sequencing input: CD4+ T cells from synovial fluid. The clonotype originates from a human patient with juvenile idiopathic arthritis. Some clones in this sample may be carry-over from other donors' samples. The chain couples TRBV2 to TRBJ1-2, and perhaps TRBD1 as D gene, on 5 matching bases. At the DNA level, the sequence is TGTGCCAGCAGTGCCCAGGGCTTCGATGGCTACACCTTC. It translates as CASSAQGFDGYTF. Outside the CDR3, residues come from the reference TRBV2 and TRBJ1-2 proteins, so the full variable domain is: EPEVTQTPSHQVTQMGQEVILRCVPISNHLYFYWYRQILGQKVEFLVSFYNNEISEKSEIFDDQFSVERPDGSNFTLKIRSTKLEDSAMYFCASSAQGFDGYTFGSGTRLTVV.